This passage covers 22 T cell receptor beta chains from one sample sequenced in a study of CD4 T cells in relation to SARS-CoV-2 and coronaviruses. Clones were sequenced by immunoSEQ multiplex PCR, and TCRdb holds only the in-frame ones, with some missing. The sample includes 25,000 to 35,000 clones, 76% of them seen just once. Antigen specificity for these receptors is unknown. Unexposed donor CD4+ T cells date from about 2011-2018, before the COVID-19 pandemic. After nine to ten days of culture, CD4+ T cells were isolated. Sequencing input: CD4+ T cells from PBMCs, cultured in vitro. The receptor set was obtained from a human donor in good health.

The chain uses TRBV27 and TRBJ1-1, with D tentatively TRBD1 (5 bases). This CDR3 is 15 amino acids long. In germline, CDR1 is MNHEY, CDR2 SMNVEV (reference sequence). The ends were cut back, 0 bases at V and 4 bases at J, with 12 bases in the middle. The CDR3 nucleotides read TGTGCCAGCAGTTTATCGGGTTCAGGGTTCACTGAAGCTTTCTTT. Protein product: CASSLSGSGFTEAFF.

Here the CDR3 reads CASSLGGQAYEQYF. The DNA for the CDR3 is TGTGCCAGCAGCTTAGGGGGACAGGCCTACGAGCAGTACTTC. The gene calls are TRBV7-9 and TRBJ2-7, with 8 bases aligning to TRBD1. Germline-derived CDR1 and CDR2 are SEHNR and FQNEAQ (reference sequence). The CDR3 is 14 residues long. The ends lost 1 base at V and 2 bases at J; junction bases unmatched: 1. The entire variable domain, with the rest obtained from reference TRBV7-9 and TRBJ2-7, is as follows: DTGVSQNPRHKITKRGQNVTFRCDPISEHNRLYWYRQTLGQGPEFLTYFQNEAQLEKSRLLSDRFSAERPKGSFSTLEIQRTEQGDSAMYLCASSLGGQAYEQYFGPGTRLTVT.

This clone was observed a single time. The V and J genes are TRBV30 and TRBJ2-1; 8 bases are a match to TRBD2. CDR3 length: 13 amino acids. Trimming took 5 bases from V and 9 from J; bases not matched to a gene: 9. Germline CDR1 is GTSNPN and CDR2 is SVGIG (reference sequence). The CDR3 here is CAWARTSIGEQFF. CDR3 nucleotides: TGTGCCTGGGCCCGGACTAGCATTGGTGAGCAGTTCTTC.

V usage is TRBV30 and J usage is TRBJ1-1; weak D call: TRBD1 (5 bases). The CDR3 runs 12 residues. V lost 3 bases and J lost 3, with 8 bases in between. Germline CDR1 reads GTSNPN; CDR2 reads SVGIG (reference sequence). The CDR3 bases are TGTGCCTGGAGGACAGTCCACACTGAAGCTTTCTTT. This sequence encodes CAWRTVHTEAFF.

This sequence joins TRBV5-1 and TRBJ2-1; no clear D. The CDR3 contains 14 residues. The germline CDR1 and CDR2 sequences are SGHRS and YFSETQ. Trimming pared 0 bases from V and 2 bases from J, leaving 6 bases between. Written as DNA, the CDR3 is TGCGCCAGCAGCTTGGTCGGAGCCTACAATGAGCAGTTCTTC. This encodes CASSLVGAYNEQFF.

This clone has a handful of counts. The chain combines TRBV6-2 or TRBV6-3 with TRBJ2-5; D possibly corresponds to TRBD2 (5 bases). Germline values: CDR1 MNHEY, CDR2 SVGEGT. The CDR3 runs to 13 residues. Between the trimmed V and J ends, which lost 2 bases and 3 bases, there was a span of 7 bases. This chain's CDR3 is CASSYGREETQYF. The CDR3, as DNA: TGTGCCAGCAGTTACGGGAGAGAAGAGACCCAGTACTTC.

V is TRBV24-1 and J is TRBJ1-4; TRBD1 aligns across 8 bases. Germline CDR1 reads KGHDR; CDR2 reads SFDVKD. This CDR3 contains 17 residues. With 4 bases clipped from V and 4 bases from J, the junction kept 10 bases outside the gene matches. The CDR3 bases are TGTGCCACCAGTGACCCAGACAGGGGAAGAAGTAATGAAAAACTGTTTTTT. It specifies CATSDPDRGRSNEKLFF.

This clone was found a few times. CDR3 sequence: CASSDENTQYF. The CDR3 DNA reads TGTGCCAGCAGCGACGAAAATACGCAGTATTTT. The V and J genes are TRBV7-3 and TRBJ2-3; no reliable D call. Looked up from germline, CDR1 is SGHTA and CDR2 is FQGTGA. The CDR3 is 11 amino acids. Trimming took 5 bases from V and 7 from J, leaving 7 bases between them.

This rearrangement joins TRBV21-1 to TRBJ1-5. TRBV21-1 is designated a pseudogene. The CDR3 extends over 19 amino acids. The DNA for the CDR3 is TGTGCCAGCAGCAAAGGGGGGGACCGACCAGACGATAGCAATCAGCCCCAGCATTTT. This encodes CASSKGGDRPDDSNQPQHF.

There are a few counts of this clone. V is TRBV6-5 and J is TRBJ2-4, with D perhaps matching TRBD1 (6 bases). Germline CDR1 reads MNHEY; CDR2 reads SVGAGI. The CDR3 extends over 14 amino acids. Deletions cut 6 bases from V and 6 bases from J, with 15 bases between. DNA for the CDR3: TGTGCCAGCAGCCTACAGGGTTCGCGAAACATTCAGTACTTC. It is translated as CASSLQGSRNIQYF.

The gene calls are TRBV5-1 and TRBJ2-5; TRBD1 is a possible D gene (5 bases). Germline V gene lookup returns CDR1 SGHRS and CDR2 YFSETQ. Trimming removed 0 bases at V and 5 bases at J, with 11 bases between. The length of the CDR3 is 14 residues. CDR3 region: CASSLARAGETQYF. Here the CDR3 DNA reads TGCGCCAGCAGCTTGGCCCGGGCAGGGGAGACCCAGTACTTC.

With regard to this clone: One junction end does not reproduce the germline sequence, and a read error may be involved. This rearrangement joins TRBV6-5 to TRBJ2-3, with 10 bases aligning to TRBD2. From germline, CDR1 is MNHEY and CDR2 SVGAGI. The CDR3 loop spans 15 amino acids. CDR3 amino acids: CASRYGLAGTDTQYF. For the CDR3, the DNA is TGTGCCAGCCGTTACGGACTAGCGGGCACAGATACGCAGTATTTT.

The V and J genes are TRBV29-1 and TRBJ1-1, with D perhaps TRBD1 (5 bases). Trimming shortened V by 3 bases and J by 6 bases, and 11 bases separated the two germline ends. CDR3 length equals 12 residues. Germline CDR1 is SQVTM and CDR2 is ANQGSEA. The CDR3 DNA sequence: TGCAGCGTTGACAAGGGGACCCCTGAAGCTTTCTTT. It yields the protein CSVDKGTPEAFF. Looking up the rest from reference TRBV29-1 and TRBJ1-1 gives the full variable domain: SAVISQKPSRDICQRGTSLTIQCQVDSQVTMMFWYRQQPGQSLTLIATANQGSEATYESGFVIDKFPISRPNLTFSTLTVSNMSPEDSSIYLCSVDKGTPEAFFGQGTRLTVV.

The V and J genes are TRBV7-9 and TRBJ1-2, with 9 nucleotides matching TRBD1. In germline, CDR1 is SEHNR, CDR2 FQNEAQ (reference sequence). The junction had 17 bases not matched to a gene; V was cut back by 5 bases and J by 1 base. The CDR3 spans 19 residues. CDR3 residues: CASSPFGTGGRNGNYGYTF. The DNA for the CDR3 is TGTGCCAGCAGCCCCTTCGGAACAGGGGGCAGGAATGGTAACTATGGCTACACCTTC.

This sequence joins TRBV18 and TRBJ2-7; TRBD1 matches 7 bases. The V gene's germline CDR1 is KGHSH and CDR2 LQKENI. The ends lost 4 bases at V and 9 bases at J; junction bases unmatched: 12. The CDR3 sequence is 14 residues long. CDR3 nucleotides: TGTGCCAGCTCACAAGGACAGGCGGAGCTATCGCAGTACTTC. This translates into CASSQGQAELSQYF.

This clone was seen a few times. J is TRBJ1-1 and V is TRBV6-2 or TRBV6-3; the D is unclear. The CDR3 sequence is 16 residues long. V lost 0 bases, J lost 4 bases, and 15 bases lay in between. Germline V gene sequence: CDR1 MNHEY, CDR2 SVGEGT. CDR3 in amino acids: CASSYSVFRTLTEAFF. CDR3 coding DNA: TGTGCCAGCAGTTACTCGGTATTCCGGACCCTCACTGAAGCTTTCTTT.

V usage is TRBV11-2 and J usage is TRBJ2-7, with a weak D call TRBD2 (6 bases). The CDR3 consists of 14 residues. In germline, CDR1 is SGHAT, CDR2 FQNNGV. V was clipped by 0 bases and J by 4 bases, with 10 bases between them. DNA of the CDR3: TGTGCCAGCAGCTTAGACGGGGGTTTATACGAGCAGTACTTC. It encodes CASSLDGGLYEQYF.

By share, this clone ranks as hyperexpanded. V usage is TRBV5-1 and J usage is TRBJ1-3, with D possibly matching TRBD1 (6 bases). This CDR3 has 14 amino acids. Germline values: CDR1 SGHRS, CDR2 YFSETQ. The germline V and J ends were trimmed by 3 bases and 8 bases, with 15 bases remaining between them. The CDR3 protein is CASSSGGQSHTIYF. As DNA, the CDR3 is TGCGCCAGCAGCTCCGGGGGACAATCCCACACCATATATTTT.

J is TRBJ1-5 and V is TRBV5-5, with D unclear. The CDR3 covers 13 residues. V was cut by 2 bases and J by 3 bases, with 6 bases left in between. Per the germline V gene, CDR1 is SGHKS and CDR2 is YYEKEE (reference sequence). The CDR3, as DNA: TGTGCCAGCAGCTTACGGGACAATCAGCCCCAGCATTTT. Translated, it gives CASSLRDNQPQHF.

This chain links TRBV12-3 or TRBV12-4 with TRBJ1-1; D is ambiguous. Trimming shortened V by 3 bases and J by 1 base, and 6 bases separated the two germline ends. The CDR3 spans 13 residues. CDR3 in amino acids: CASSLSQNTEAFF. In nucleotides, the CDR3 is TGTGCCAGCAGTTTGTCGCAGAACACTGAAGCTTTCTTT.

This clone has only a few counts. The chain couples TRBV7-2 to TRBJ2-3; D is perhaps TRBD1 (6 bases). This CDR3 is 14 amino acids long. Trimming cost V 5 bases and J 2 bases, with 11 bases left between them. Per germline, CDR1 SGHTA and CDR2 FQGNSA. CDR3 amino acids: CASSPGAYTDTQYF. Here the CDR3 DNA reads TGTGCCAGCAGCCCAGGGGCCTACACAGATACGCAGTATTTT.

The chain joins TRBV3-1 (or the pseudogene TRBV3-2) to TRBJ2-7, with a tentative D call TRBD2 (7 bases). This CDR3 has 19 amino acids. Germline CDR1 reads LGHDT; CDR2 reads YNNKEL (reference sequence). V lost 5 bases to trimming and J lost 2 bases, with 28 bases between them. CDR3 sequence (DNA): TGTGCCAGCAGCGGGGGGCCGGGACTAACCAACGAGAGACCCTACGAGCAGTACTTC. This encodes CASSGGPGLTNERPYEQYF.